Listed here are 14 T cell receptor beta chains from one sample, sequenced in a study of cytomegalovirus exposure and HLA in healthy donors. Primers included in the PCR were 60 Vbeta and 13 Jbeta primers. Here immunoSEQ multiplex PCR was the method, and the copy in TCRdb shows in-frame clones only, minus some. The sample records 200,000 to 250,000 clones, around 80% being singletons. Sequenced sample: PBMCs. The receptor source for this set is a woman between 40 and 50 years old in good health and CMV-seronegative.

The table lists this clone with a few counts. The chain carries TRBV6-5 and TRBJ1-1, with TRBD1 matching over 10 bases. After removal of 2 bases from V and 0 bases from J, the junction contained 3 bases not matched to a gene. The CDR3 is 16 residues long. From germline, CDR1 is MNHEY and CDR2 SVGAGI. CDR3 region: CASSYGTGAMNTEAFF. DNA of the CDR3: TGTGCCAGCAGTTACGGGACAGGGGCTATGAACACTGAAGCTTTCTTT.

The chain carries TRBV5-1 and TRBJ2-5; 10 positions match TRBD2. Germline CDR1 reads SGHRS; CDR2 reads YFSETQ. Trimming removed 1 base from V and 0 bases from J; junction bases left unmatched: 9. The CDR3 loop spans 18 amino acids. DNA for the CDR3: TGCGCCAGCAGCTTGTTTAGCGGGGGGCCTTTTTACCAAGAGACCCAGTACTTC. This sequence encodes CASSLFSGGPFYQETQYF.

The chain employs TRBV28 and TRBJ1-1, with D possibly being TRBD1 (6 bases). The CDR3 runs 13 residues. Germline CDR1 MDHEN, CDR2 SYDVKM. Trimming pared 10 bases from V and 3 bases from J, leaving 15 bases between. DNA for the CDR3: TGTGCCATCTGGGGGGGGCGAGACACTGAAGCTTTCTTT. Protein sequence: CAIWGGRDTEAFF.

CDR3 DNA sequence: TGTGCCAGCAGCCGCGGGACAGCAACTAATGAAAAACTGTTTTTT. Its translation: CASSRGTATNEKLFF. This chain links TRBV6-5 with TRBJ1-4, with 7 bases identical to TRBD1. Germline CDR1 MNHEY, CDR2 SVGAGI. This CDR3 contains 15 residues. The V segment lost 6 bases and the J segment 0 bases; nucleotides outside the gene matches: 4.

The chain combines TRBV5-4 with TRBJ1-1, with D perhaps TRBD1 (6 bases). Deletions cut 2 bases from V and 4 bases from J, with 24 bases between. The CDR3 is 18 amino acids. Germline-derived CDR1 and CDR2 are SGHNT and YYREEE (reference sequence). CDR3 nucleotide sequence: TGTGCCAGCAGCTTAATGATCGGGGGGGACATTCGTAGCACTGAAGCTTTCTTT. This translates into CASSLMIGGDIRSTEAFF.

The gene calls are TRBV28 and TRBJ1-6; D not certain. Trimming stripped 7 bases from V and 4 bases from J, with 14 bases between. Per the germline V gene, CDR1 is MDHEN and CDR2 is SYDVKM. There are 15 residues in the CDR3. This CDR3 is CASKAGRTYNSPLHF. CDR3 DNA sequence: TGTGCCAGCAAGGCTGGAAGGACTTATAATTCACCCCTCCACTTT. Variable domain in full (rest from reference TRBV28 and TRBJ1-6): DVKVTQSSRYLVKRTGEKVFLECVQDMDHENMFWYRQDPGLGLRLIYFSYDVKMKEKGDIPEGYSVSREKKERFSLILESASTNQTSMYLCASKAGRTYNSPLHFGNGTRLTVT.

The chain employs TRBV14 and TRBJ2-1; TRBD2 aligns across 13 bases. After removal of 5 bases from V and 9 bases from J, the junction contained 1 base not matched to a gene. Germline CDR1 SGHDN, CDR2 FVKESK. The CDR3 totals 13 residues. For the CDR3, the DNA is TGTGCCAGCAGCGGACTAGCGGGGGTTGAGCAGTTCTTC. This codes for CASSGLAGVEQFF.

The chain is built from TRBV9 and TRBJ2-2; D is undetermined. V lost 0 bases and J lost 7, with 4 bases in between. The CDR3 spans 12 residues. The germline V gene encodes CDR1 SGDLS and CDR2 YYNGEE. CDR3 residues: CASSVGRGELFF. In nucleotides, the CDR3 is TGTGCCAGCAGCGTAGGTCGCGGGGAGCTGTTTTTT.

The chain combines TRBV19 with TRBJ1-1; 11 bases agree with TRBD1. CDR1 is LNHDA, CDR2 SQIVND, per germline (reference sequence). The V gene end was trimmed by 6 bases and the J gene end by 1 base; junction bases not matched to a gene: 4. This CDR3 comprises 15 residues. CDR3 protein: CASRDRGRGNTEAFF. In DNA form, the CDR3 reads TGTGCCAGTAGGGACAGGGGGCGTGGGAACACTGAAGCTTTCTTT.

The genes are TRBV7-9 and TRBJ2-1; D perhaps matches TRBD1 (6 bases). The V gene lost 1 base and the J gene lost 7 bases, with 14 bases spanning the gap. The CDR3 covers 15 residues. CDR1 SEHNR and CDR2 FQNEAQ come from the germline V gene (reference sequence). The CDR3 is CASSLVPGAKNEQFF. In DNA, the CDR3 is TGTGCCAGCAGCTTAGTGCCAGGGGCGAAGAATGAGCAGTTCTTC.

The CDR3 loop is CASSQEYFQNDNEQFF. In DNA, the CDR3 is TGTGCCAGCAGCCAAGAATATTTCCAGAACGACAATGAGCAGTTCTTC. This sequence joins TRBV4-2 and TRBJ2-1, with D uncertain. This CDR3 region has 16 residues. Germline V gene data show CDR1 as LGHNA and CDR2 as YNFKEQ. Trimming removed 0 bases at V and 5 bases at J, with 14 bases between.

This clone was observed a few times. V is TRBV10-3 and J is TRBJ2-1; TRBD1 aligns across 8 bases. The CDR3 contains 16 residues. Trimming removed 4 bases from V and 5 bases from J; junction bases left unmatched: 10. The germline V gene has CDR1 ENHRY and CDR2 SYGVKD. The CDR3 region has the DNA TGTGCCATCAGTGCCCCACTAGGACAGGGCCACAATGAGCAGTTCTTC. It yields the protein CAISAPLGQGHNEQFF.

This clone appeared a few times. As DNA, the CDR3 is TGTGCCAGCAGCGTCGGACTAGGAGTCGGCTACGAGCAGTACTTC. It encodes CASSVGLGVGYEQYF. This chain links TRBV11-2 with TRBJ2-7; 7 bases are shared with TRBD2. J gave up 3 bases and V 5 bases, and 10 bases lay outside the gene matches. This CDR3 is built from 15 residues. Germline V CDR1 and CDR2: SGHAT, FQNNGV.

The CDR3 is CATARQTNTEAFF. The CDR3 DNA reads as TGTGCCACCGCGAGGCAGACGAACACTGAAGCTTTCTTT. The V and J genes are TRBV15 and TRBJ1-1; D unclear. V lost 8 bases, J lost 1 base, and 11 bases lay in between. CDR3 length: 13 amino acids. Germline V gene data show CDR1 as LNHNV and CDR2 as YYDKDF (reference sequence). The whole variable domain, filled in from reference TRBV15 and TRBJ1-1, reads DAMVIQNPRYQVTQFGKPVTLSCSQTLNHNVMYWYQQKSSQAPKLLFHYYDKDFNNEADTPDNFQSRRPNTSFCFLDIRSPGLGDTAMYLCATARQTNTEAFFGQGTRLTVV.